This TCR beta chain was identified in a study of blood T cell repertoires in COVID-19. On the study more broadly: From the United States, Italy and Spain came samples of acute and convalescent COVID-19. T cells, B-cell-depleted T cells, or PBMCs supplied cDNA or gDNA.

Clones were sequenced by immunoSEQ multiplex PCR, and TCRdb holds only the in-frame ones, with some missing. The data contain roughly 140,000 clones, about 86% of them seen just once; the ten biggest clones take up roughly 3.4%. This CDR3 region has 14 residues. With 4 bases clipped from V and 3 bases from J, the junction kept 1 base outside the gene matches. CDR1 and CDR2 from the germline V gene are MRHNA and SNTAGT. Sequencing was performed on peripheral blood. The TCR comes from a man aged 65-85 years with acute or convalescent COVID-19. V usage is TRBV6-4 and J usage is TRBJ2-1; 9 bases map to TRBD1. The CDR3: CASSATGGYNEQFF. The CDR3, as DNA: TGTGCCAGCAGTGCGACAGGGGGCTACAATGAGCAGTTCTTC.